The TCR beta chain described here comes from a study of blood T cell repertoires in COVID-19. Study-wide context: T cells, B-cell-depleted T cells, or PBMCs supplied cDNA or gDNA.

From germline, CDR1 is MNHEY and CDR2 SVGAGI. The length of the CDR3 is 14 residues. The V end lost 6 bases, the J end lost 8 bases, and 19 bases lay between the germline ends. The data were produced by immunoSEQ multiplex PCR, yet TCRdb's version contains in-frame clones alone and is incomplete. Found here are fewer than 120,000 clones, roughly 80% of them singletons; the top ten hold approximately 15%. The chain links TRBV6-5 to TRBJ1-2; D is possibly TRBD1 (5 bases). This TCR was sampled from a woman between 55 and 75 years old with acute or convalescent COVID-19. Sequencing was carried out using peripheral blood. Here the CDR3 reads CASRDGRGVWGYTF. The CDR3, as DNA: TGTGCCAGCAGGGATGGACGGGGGGTTTGGGGCTACACCTTC.